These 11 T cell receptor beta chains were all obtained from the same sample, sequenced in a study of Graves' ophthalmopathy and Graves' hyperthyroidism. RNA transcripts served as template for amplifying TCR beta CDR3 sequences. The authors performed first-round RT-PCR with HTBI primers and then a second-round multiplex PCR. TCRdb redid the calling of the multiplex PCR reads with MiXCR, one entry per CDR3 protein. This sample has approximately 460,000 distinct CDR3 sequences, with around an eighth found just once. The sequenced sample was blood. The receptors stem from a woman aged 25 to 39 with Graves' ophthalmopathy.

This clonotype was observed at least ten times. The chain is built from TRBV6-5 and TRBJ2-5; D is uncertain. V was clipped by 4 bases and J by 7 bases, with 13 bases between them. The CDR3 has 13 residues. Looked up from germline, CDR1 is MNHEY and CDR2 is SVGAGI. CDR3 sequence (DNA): TGTGCCAGCAGTTCCCCCCCCCCGGCGACCCAGTACTTC. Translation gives CASSSPPPATQYF.

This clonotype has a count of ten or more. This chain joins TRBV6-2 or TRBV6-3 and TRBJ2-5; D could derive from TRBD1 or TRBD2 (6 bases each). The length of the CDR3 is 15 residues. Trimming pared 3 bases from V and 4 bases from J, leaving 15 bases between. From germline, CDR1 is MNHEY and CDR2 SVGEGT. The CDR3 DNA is TGTGCCAGCAGTTATATCCGGACGGGGGCAGAGACCCAGTACTTC. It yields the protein CASSYIRTGAETQYF.

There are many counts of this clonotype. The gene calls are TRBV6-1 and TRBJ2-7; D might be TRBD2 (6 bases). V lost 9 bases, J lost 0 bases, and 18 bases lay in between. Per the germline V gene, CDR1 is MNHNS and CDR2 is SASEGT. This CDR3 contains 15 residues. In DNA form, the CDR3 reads TGTGCCAGTTCAGGTTGGCTAGCGCGCTCCTACGAGCAGTACTTC. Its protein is CASSGWLARSYEQYF.

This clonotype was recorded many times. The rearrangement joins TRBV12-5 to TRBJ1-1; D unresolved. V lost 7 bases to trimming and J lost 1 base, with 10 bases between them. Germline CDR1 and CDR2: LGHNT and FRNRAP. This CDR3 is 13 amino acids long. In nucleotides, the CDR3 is TGTGCTAGTGCAATGAGCGGGAACACTGAAGCTTTCTTT. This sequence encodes CASAMSGNTEAFF.

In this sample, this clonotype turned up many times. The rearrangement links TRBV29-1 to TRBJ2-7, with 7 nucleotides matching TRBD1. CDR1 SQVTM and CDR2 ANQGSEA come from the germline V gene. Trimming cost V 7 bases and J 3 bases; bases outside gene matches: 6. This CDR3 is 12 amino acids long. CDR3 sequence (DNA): TGCAGCGCAGTACAGGGGAACTACGAGCAGTACTTC. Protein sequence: CSAVQGNYEQYF.

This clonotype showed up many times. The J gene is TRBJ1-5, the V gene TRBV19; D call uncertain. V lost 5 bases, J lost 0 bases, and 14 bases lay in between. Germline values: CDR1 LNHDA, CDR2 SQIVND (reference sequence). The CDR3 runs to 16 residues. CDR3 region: CASSPLALYSNQPQHF. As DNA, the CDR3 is TGTGCCAGTAGTCCTCTCGCCCTTTATAGCAATCAGCCCCAGCATTTT.

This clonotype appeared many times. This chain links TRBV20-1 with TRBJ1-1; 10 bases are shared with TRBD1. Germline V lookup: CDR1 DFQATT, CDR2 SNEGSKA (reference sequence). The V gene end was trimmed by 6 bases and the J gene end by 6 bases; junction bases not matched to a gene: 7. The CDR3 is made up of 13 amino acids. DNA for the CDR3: TGCAGTGCCCCGGGACAGGGGATCTCTGAAGCTTTCTTT. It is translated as CSAPGQGISEAFF.

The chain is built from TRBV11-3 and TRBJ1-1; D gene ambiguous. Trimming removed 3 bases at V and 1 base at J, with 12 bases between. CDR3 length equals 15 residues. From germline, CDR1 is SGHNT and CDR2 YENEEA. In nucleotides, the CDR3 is TGTGCCAGCAGCTTCCGATACGGAGCGAACACTGAAGCTTTCTTT. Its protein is CASSFRYGANTEAFF.

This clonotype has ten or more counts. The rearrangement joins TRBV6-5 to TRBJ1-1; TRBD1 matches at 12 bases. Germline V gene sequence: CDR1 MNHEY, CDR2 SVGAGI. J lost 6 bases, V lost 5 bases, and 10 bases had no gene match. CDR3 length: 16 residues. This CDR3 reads CASSMGQGAYLPEAFF. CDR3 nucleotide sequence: TGTGCCAGCAGTATGGGACAGGGGGCGTATTTACCTGAAGCTTTCTTT.

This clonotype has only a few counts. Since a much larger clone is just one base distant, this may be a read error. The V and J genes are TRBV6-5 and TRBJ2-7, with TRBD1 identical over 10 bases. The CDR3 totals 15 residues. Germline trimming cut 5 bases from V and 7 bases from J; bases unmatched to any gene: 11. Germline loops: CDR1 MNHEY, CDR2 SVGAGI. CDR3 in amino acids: CASSHGTGDLGEQYF. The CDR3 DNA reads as TGTGCCAGCAGTCACGGGACAGGGGATTTGGGGGAGCAGTACTTC.

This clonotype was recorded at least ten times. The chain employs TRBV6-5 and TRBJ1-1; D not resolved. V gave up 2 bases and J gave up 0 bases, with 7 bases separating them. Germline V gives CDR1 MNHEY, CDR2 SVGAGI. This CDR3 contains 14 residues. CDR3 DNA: TGTGCCAGCAGTTACGGCAGATTGAACACTGAAGCTTTCTTT. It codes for CASSYGRLNTEAFF.